This T cell receptor beta chain came from a study of Ad26.COV2.S vaccination and SARS-CoV-2 variants. The wider study: The study gave Ad26.COV2.S intramuscularly, once or twice 56 days apart.

Generated by immunoSEQ multiplex PCR, the TCRdb table keeps only in-frame clones and is missing some. In the table there are roughly 450,000 clones, about nine tenths of which are singletons. Treatment specified: roughly 18 received Ad26.COV2.S at low or high dose, single or two shots; a few received placebo; per-sample allocation not given. At day 63 after the first vaccine or placebo injection, samples were drawn. Boston hosted the donor, who was an adult aged 18-55 years. J lost 2 bases, V lost 2 bases, and 5 bases had no gene match. The CDR3 covers 16 residues. The germline V gene encodes CDR1 MNHEY and CDR2 SVGEGT.

The clonotype comes from a person aged 18-60 years who received the Ad26.COV2.S COVID-19 vaccine or a placebo. This chain links TRBV6-2 or TRBV6-3 with TRBJ2-3, with 9 bases identical to TRBD2. The sequencing here drew on peripheral blood, taken in a trial of Ad26.COV2.S vaccine versus placebo. The chain's CDR3 is CASSYMAGGYTDTQYF. The CDR3 DNA reads TGTGCCAGCAGTTACATGGCGGGAGGGTACACAGATACGCAGTATTTT.